This TCR beta chain was profiled in a study of Ad26.COV2.S vaccination and SARS-CoV-2 variants. Treatment noted: some 20 received Ad26.COV2.S at low or high dose, single or two shots; several received placebo; per-sample allocation not given. Day 63 after the first injection of vaccine or placebo was the sampling time. Data came from immunoSEQ multiplex PCR; TCRdb stores just in-frame clones and leaves some out. The top ten clones hold around 3.4% of a sample with 350,000 to 400,000 clones, 75% to 90% of them seen once. Trimming removed 0 bases from V and 4 bases from J, with 6 bases in between. The CDR3 loop spans 14 amino acids. Germline CDR1 MNHEY, CDR2 SVGAGI.

This chain connects TRBV6-5 to TRBJ2-2, with D possibly being TRBD1 (6 bases). The material sequenced was peripheral blood, taken in a trial of Ad26.COV2.S vaccine versus placebo. This sequence was found in a person aged 18-60 years who received the Ad26.COV2.S COVID-19 vaccine or a placebo. CDR3 residues: CASSYSGATGELFF. The CDR3 nucleotides read TGTGCCAGCAGTTACTCGGGGGCCACCGGGGAGCTGTTTTTT.